These 6 T cell receptor beta chains came from one sample sequenced in a study of cytomegalovirus exposure and HLA in healthy donors. 60 Vbeta and 13 Jbeta primers were used in PCR. Sequencing used immunoSEQ multiplex PCR; TCRdb keeps in-frame clones, though not all of them. The sample includes over 150,000 clones, around 88% seen only once; the top ten take under 0.95%. The sample taken for sequencing was PBMCs. The receptors come from a woman in her 30s in good health and CMV-seronegative.

The chain is built from TRBV14 and TRBJ2-1, with no clear D. Germline lookup yields CDR1 SGHDN and CDR2 FVKESK. There are 13 residues in the CDR3. Trimming stripped 0 bases from V and 6 bases from J, with 6 bases between. CDR3 protein: CASSQDLVNEQFF. Here the CDR3 DNA reads TGTGCCAGCAGCCAAGATCTTGTCAATGAGCAGTTCTTC.

To note about this clone: In the same sample, other DNA sequences code for this CDR3. The chain is built from TRBV7-2 and TRBJ1-2; tentatively, D is TRBD1 (5 bases). The CDR3 is made up of 13 amino acids. Germline V gene sequence: CDR1 SGHTA, CDR2 FQGNSA. V was pared by 3 bases and J by 3 bases, with 8 bases between. The CDR3 is CASSLGTDYGYTF. The CDR3 region has the DNA TGTGCCAGCAGCTTGGGGACTGACTATGGCTACACCTTC.

This clone appeared once. This sequence joins TRBV19 and TRBJ2-5; 7 nucleotides align to TRBD1. The trim removed 4 bases at V and 4 bases at J, leaving 15 bases unmatched. The CDR3 runs 17 residues. CDR1 is LNHDA and CDR2 is SQIVND in the germline V gene (reference sequence). CDR3 protein: CASSTAIPRAGGETQYF. The DNA for the CDR3 is TGTGCCAGTAGTACCGCTATCCCGCGAGCAGGGGGAGAGACCCAGTACTTC.

This rearrangement joins TRBV28 to TRBJ1-2; D not certain. The germline CDR1 and CDR2 sequences are MDHEN and SYDVKM. The CDR3 extends over 13 amino acids. With 2 bases removed from V and 8 bases from J, the gap between germline ends came to 12 bases. The CDR3 bases are TGTGCCAGCAGTTTAATCGGGGTTGGCGGCTACACCTTC. It yields the protein CASSLIGVGGYTF.

The chain uses TRBV29-1 and TRBJ2-2, with TRBD2 matching over 15 bases. Germline-derived CDR1 and CDR2 are SQVTM and ANQGSEA. The length of the CDR3 is 16 residues. The junction had 4 bases not matched to a gene; V was cut back by 7 bases and J by 1 base. The chain's CDR3 is CSGLGLAGGNTGELFF. The CDR3 nucleotides read TGCAGCGGGCTGGGACTAGCGGGAGGGAACACCGGGGAGCTGTTTTTT.

The chain couples TRBV7-2 to TRBJ1-1; TRBD1 matches 8 bases. V shed 1 base, J shed 4 bases, and the junction held 11 bases outside the gene matches. The CDR3 is 17 residues long. CDR1 is SGHTA, CDR2 FQGNSA, per germline. CDR3 in amino acids: CASSLDPQGARGTEAFF. The CDR3 DNA sequence: TGTGCCAGCAGCTTAGATCCCCAGGGGGCGCGGGGCACTGAAGCTTTCTTT. The whole variable domain, filled in from reference TRBV7-2 and TRBJ1-1, reads GAGVSQSPSNKVTEKGKDVELRCDPISGHTALYWYRQSLGQGLEFLIYFQGNSAPDKSGLPSDRFSAERTGGSVSTLTIQRTQQEDSAVYLCASSLDPQGARGTEAFFGQGTRLTVV.